This T cell receptor beta chain was profiled in a study of identifying expanded T cells in peripheral blood. Worth noting for this clone: Its matching antigen is unknown.

The method was immunoSEQ multiplex PCR; TCRdb's version includes in-frame clones alone and lacks a portion of them. There are approximately 110,000 clones in the sample; around 90% occur only once, and roughly 7.6% lies in the top ten. CDR3 size: 16 residues. V trimming: 2 bases; J trimming: 7 bases; junction bases outside the gene matches: 8. The germline gives CDR1 MNHNS, CDR2 SASEGT. Regarding the study as a whole: Across healthy donors, higher total template counts meant significantly greater roughly 2-week count variance. Around 1.2 clones differed between technical replicates, versus roughly 16 and 20 over time.

No infections or other immune events were documented during collection. The sequence derives from a person aged 18 to 75 in good health. This chain joins TRBV6-1 and TRBJ1-4, with 9 bases lining up with TRBD1. The sequencing sample was made of blood. CDR3 residues: CASSENSGQGSEKLFF. CDR3 coding DNA: TGTGCCAGCAGTGAAAATTCGGGACAGGGTAGTGAAAAACTGTTTTTT.